The 14 T cell receptor beta chains in this list originate from one sample, sequenced in a study of T-cell reconstitution after alpha-beta-depleted transplantation in children (dated by TCRdb to the mid-2010s). The protocol used for the library was PCR. This sample was sequenced with an Illumina HiSeq 2500. TCR libraries were prepared with molecular barcoding, using unique molecular identifiers to normalize TCRbeta repertoire quantification. TCRdb reanalyzed the raw reads on its own, using fastp at Q25 for trimming and MiXCR for clone calling, and kept in-frame beta chains. Identical CDR3 proteins give one entry, which carries the most common genes and DNA. The sample contains under 300,000 distinct CDR3 sequences, roughly 12% of them found a single time. The ten most abundant clones make up 20% to 30% of the sample. Interpreted using the paper, the treatment or condition label stands for: allogeneic hematopoietic cell transplantation with graft depleted of TCRalphabeta T cells and CD19 B cells.

The starting material was peripheral blood, obtained 180 days after TCRalphabeta/CD19-depleted stem cell transplant. The receptors shown here come from a male patient aged 2 to 10 who had a stem cell transplant for chronic granulomatous disease, so the T cells may come from the graft donor.

Points on this clonotype: A read error may be the cause here, since a much bigger clone is one base away. The chain links TRBV6-2 or TRBV6-3 to TRBJ2-6, with D uncertain. The V gene's germline CDR1 is MNHEY and CDR2 SVGEGT. This CDR3 has 15 amino acids. The CDR3 protein is CSSRRRLSGANVLTF. DNA of the CDR3: TGTTCCAGCAGGCGACGGCTCTCTGGGGCCAACGTCCTGACTTTC.

This clonotype was detected many times. V gene TRBV29-1 combines with J gene TRBJ2-5, with 9 bases aligning to TRBD1. V was clipped by 4 bases and J by 3 bases; unmatched bases: 0. Looked up from germline, CDR1 is SQVTM and CDR2 is ANQGSEA. This CDR3 contains 12 residues. Here the CDR3 reads CSVGTGEETQYF. The CDR3 nucleotides read TGCAGCGTTGGGACAGGGGAAGAGACCCAGTACTTC.

There are many counts of this clonotype. This chain uses TRBV6-2 or TRBV6-3 with TRBJ1-1, with D uncertain. The V gene's germline CDR1 is MNHEY and CDR2 SVGEGT. V was pared by 6 bases and J by 0 bases, with 11 bases between. The CDR3 sequence is 14 residues long. DNA of the CDR3: TGTGCCAGCAGCCGGGAGGGATTGAACACTGAAGCTTTCTTT. Translation gives CASSREGLNTEAFF.

The sample holds many counts of this clonotype. Here the CDR3 DNA reads TGCGCCAGCAGCCAAGTTTTCGAGGGGGGAAGGAATGAGCAGTTCTTC. This gives the protein CASSQVFEGGRNEQFF. This rearrangement joins TRBV4-3 to TRBJ2-1; D is perhaps TRBD1 or TRBD2 (6 bases each). This CDR3 spans 16 amino acids. Germline V gives CDR1 LGHNA, CDR2 YSLEER. Trimming stripped 1 base from V and 7 bases from J, with 17 bases between.

In this sample, this clonotype turned up many times. This chain connects TRBV29-1 to TRBJ2-6; the D is unclear. Germline-derived CDR1 and CDR2 are SQVTM and ANQGSEA. This CDR3 contains 11 residues. V lost 7 bases to trimming and J lost 13 bases, with 14 bases between them. The CDR3 nucleotides are TGCAGCGCCAAGTGGCGAGGAGTCCTGACTTTC. It yields the protein CSAKWRGVLTF.

This clonotype occurred many times. J is TRBJ2-3 and V is TRBV7-9, with TRBD2 as a possible D gene (5 bases). Between the trimmed V and J ends, which lost 5 bases and 2 bases, there was a span of 14 bases. This CDR3 has 15 amino acids. From germline, CDR1 is SEHNR and CDR2 FQNEAQ (reference sequence). The DNA of the CDR3 is TGTGCCAGCAGCCGAAGACGGGGTGTCACAGATACGCAGTATTTT. This translates into CASSRRRGVTDTQYF.

Worth noting for this clonotype: This may be a read error: a much more frequent sequence differs by one nucleotide. The chain employs TRBV13 and TRBJ2-7, with a possible D match to TRBD2 (5 bases). Trimming removed 0 bases at V and 3 bases at J, with 12 bases between. Germline-derived CDR1 and CDR2 are PRHDT and FYEKMQ (reference sequence). This CDR3 is built from 15 residues. In DNA, the CDR3 is TGTGCCAGCAGCTTAGGAAGAGGGCACGGCTACGAGCAGTACTTC. Its protein product is CASSLGRGHGYEQYF.

A note on this clonotype: A much larger clonotype is one base distant, so this may be a read error. This chain joins TRBV5-1 and TRBJ2-1, with 10 positions matching TRBD2. The CDR3 loop spans 14 amino acids. Germline CDR1 is SGHRS and CDR2 is YFSETQ. CDR3 DNA sequence: TGCGCCAGCAGCTTCCCGGGACTAGCGAATGAGCAGTCCTTC. This encodes CASSFPGLANEQSF. Full variable domain (remainder filled in from reference TRBV5-1 and TRBJ2-1): KAGVTQTPRYLIKTRGQQVTLSCSPISGHRSVSWYQQTPGQGLQFLFEYFSETQRNKGNFPGRFSGRQFSNSRSEMNVSTLELGDSALYLCASSFPGLANEQSFGPGTRLTVL.

This clonotype was picked up many times. The V call is TRBV9, the J call TRBJ2-5; tentatively, D is TRBD1 (5 bases). From germline, CDR1 is SGDLS and CDR2 YYNGEE. The CDR3 loop spans 15 amino acids. The germline V and J ends were trimmed by 0 bases and 2 bases, with 11 bases remaining between them. DNA for the CDR3: TGTGCCAGCAGCGTAGGGCTCACAGGACAAGAGACCCAGTACTTC. Its translation: CASSVGLTGQETQYF.

The table lists this clonotype with a count of one. This clone may be a read error of a much larger clone one base away. The chain employs TRBV20-1 and TRBJ2-2, with TRBD2 matching over 9 bases. Germline-derived CDR1 and CDR2 are DFQATT and SNEGSKA (reference sequence). This CDR3 is built from 19 residues. The CDR3 sequence: CCARDLERGARLNTGELFF. The CDR3 DNA follows: TGCTGTGCTAGAGATCTCGAGCGGGGGGCTCGACTAAACACCGGGGAGCTGTTTTTT.

This clonotype was counted many times. The gene calls are TRBV29-1 and TRBJ2-5; 7 bases line up with TRBD2. V lost 5 bases and J lost 5; bases outside the gene matches: 8. The CDR3 is made up of 13 amino acids. The V gene's germline CDR1 is SQVTM and CDR2 ANQGSEA. The CDR3 bases are TGCAGCGTTAGGAGGGGAGGGCCTGAGACCCAGTACTTC. Its translation is CSVRRGGPETQYF.

This clonotype was observed a handful of times. This rearrangement joins TRBV28 to TRBJ2-1; 11 bases match TRBD2. The CDR3 covers 19 residues. Germline CDR1 reads MDHEN; CDR2 reads SYDVKM. J was trimmed by 2 bases and V by 1 base; bases with no gene match: 10. CDR3 loop: CASSLLGLAASRPYNEQFF. Here the CDR3 DNA reads TGTGCCAGCAGTTTATTGGGACTAGCGGCCTCTAGACCCTACAATGAGCAGTTCTTC.

This clonotype was seen at least ten times. This chain joins TRBV10-3 and TRBJ1-2; D remains unclear. The CDR3 has 15 residues. Germline assignment: CDR1 ENHRY and CDR2 SYGVKD. Trimming removed 3 bases at V and 3 bases at J, with 14 bases between. The CDR3 DNA is TGTGCCATCAGTGATCCCAGATCAGGATACTATGGCTACACCTTC. This sequence encodes CAISDPRSGYYGYTF.

This clonotype was detected many times. The CDR3 region is CASSRSGEPQHF. Here the CDR3 DNA reads TGTGCCAGCTCCCGTAGCGGGGAGCCCCAGCATTTT. The rearrangement uses TRBV18 and TRBJ1-5, with unresolved D. CDR1 KGHSH and CDR2 LQKENI come from the germline V gene. This CDR3 spans 12 amino acids. The ends were cut back, 6 bases at V and 8 bases at J, with 11 bases in the middle. Drawing the rest from reference TRBV18 and TRBJ1-5, the complete variable domain is NAGVMQNPRHLVRRRGQEARLRCSPMKGHSHVYWYRQLPEEGLKFMVYLQKENIIDESGMPKERFSAEFPKEGPSILRIQQVVRGDSAAYFCASSRSGEPQHFGDGTRLSIL.